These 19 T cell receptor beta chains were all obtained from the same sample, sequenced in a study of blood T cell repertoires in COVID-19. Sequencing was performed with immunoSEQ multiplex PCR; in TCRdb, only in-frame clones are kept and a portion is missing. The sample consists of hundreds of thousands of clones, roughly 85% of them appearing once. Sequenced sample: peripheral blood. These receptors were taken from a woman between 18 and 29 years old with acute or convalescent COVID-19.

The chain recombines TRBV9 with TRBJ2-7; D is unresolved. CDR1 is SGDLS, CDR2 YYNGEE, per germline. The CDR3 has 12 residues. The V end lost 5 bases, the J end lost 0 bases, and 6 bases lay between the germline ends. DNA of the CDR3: TGTGCCAGCAGTCCAGACTCCTACGAGCAGTACTTC. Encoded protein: CASSPDSYEQYF.

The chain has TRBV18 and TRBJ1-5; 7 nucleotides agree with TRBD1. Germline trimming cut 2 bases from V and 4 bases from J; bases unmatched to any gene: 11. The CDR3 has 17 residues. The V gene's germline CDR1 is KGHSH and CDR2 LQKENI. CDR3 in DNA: TGTGCCAGCTCACCATATTTAGTTGACAGGGCGAATCAGCCCCAGCATTTT. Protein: CASSPYLVDRANQPQHF.

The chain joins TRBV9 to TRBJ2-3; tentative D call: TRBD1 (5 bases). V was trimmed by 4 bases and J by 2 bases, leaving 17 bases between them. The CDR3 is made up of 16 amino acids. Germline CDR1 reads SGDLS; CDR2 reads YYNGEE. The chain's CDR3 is CASSIPGWQNTDTQYF. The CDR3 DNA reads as TGTGCCAGCAGCATCCCAGGGTGGCAAAACACAGATACGCAGTATTTT.

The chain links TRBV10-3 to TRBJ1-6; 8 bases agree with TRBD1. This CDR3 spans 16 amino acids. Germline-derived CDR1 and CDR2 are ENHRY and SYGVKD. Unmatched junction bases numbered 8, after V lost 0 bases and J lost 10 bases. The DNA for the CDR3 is TGTGCCATCAGTGAGTCGGGGACAGGAGCCTTGTCACCCCTCCACTTT. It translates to CAISESGTGALSPLHF.

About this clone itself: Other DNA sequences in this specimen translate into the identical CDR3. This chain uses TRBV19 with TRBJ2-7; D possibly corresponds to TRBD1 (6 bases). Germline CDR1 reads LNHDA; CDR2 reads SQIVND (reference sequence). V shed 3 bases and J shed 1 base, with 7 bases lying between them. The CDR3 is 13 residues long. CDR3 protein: CASSIQGSYEQYF. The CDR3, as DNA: TGTGCCAGTAGTATCCAGGGGTCCTACGAGCAGTACTTC.

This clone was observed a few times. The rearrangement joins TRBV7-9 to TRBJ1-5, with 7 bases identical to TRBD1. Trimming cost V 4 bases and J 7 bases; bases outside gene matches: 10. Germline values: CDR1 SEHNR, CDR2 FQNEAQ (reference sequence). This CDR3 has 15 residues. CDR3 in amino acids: CASSSAGGQKQPQHF. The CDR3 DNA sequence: TGTGCCAGCAGCTCCGCAGGGGGACAGAAACAGCCCCAGCATTTT.

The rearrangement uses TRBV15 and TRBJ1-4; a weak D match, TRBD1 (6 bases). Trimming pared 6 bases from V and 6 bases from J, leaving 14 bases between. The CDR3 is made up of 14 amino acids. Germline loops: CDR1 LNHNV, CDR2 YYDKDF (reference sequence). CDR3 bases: TGTGCCACCAGTCGGGGGGACAAGGATGAAAAACTGTTTTTT. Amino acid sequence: CATSRGDKDEKLFF. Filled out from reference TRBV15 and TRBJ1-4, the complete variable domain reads DAMVIQNPRYQVTQFGKPVTLSCSQTLNHNVMYWYQQKSSQAPKLLFHYYDKDFNNEADTPDNFQSRRPNTSFCFLDIRSPGLGDTAMYLCATSRGDKDEKLFFGSGTQLSVL.

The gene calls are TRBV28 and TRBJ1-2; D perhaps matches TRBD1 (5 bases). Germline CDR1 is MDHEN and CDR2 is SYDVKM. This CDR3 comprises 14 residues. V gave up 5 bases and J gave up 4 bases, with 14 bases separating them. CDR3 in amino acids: CASSVNTGIYGYTF. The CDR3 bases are TGTGCCAGCAGTGTAAACACAGGAATCTATGGCTACACCTTC.

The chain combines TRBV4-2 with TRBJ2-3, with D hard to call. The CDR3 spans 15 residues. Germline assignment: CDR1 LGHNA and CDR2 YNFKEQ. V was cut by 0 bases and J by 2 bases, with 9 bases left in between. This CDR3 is CASSQDLASTDTQYF. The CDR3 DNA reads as TGTGCCAGCAGCCAAGATCTGGCCTCCACAGATACGCAGTATTTT.

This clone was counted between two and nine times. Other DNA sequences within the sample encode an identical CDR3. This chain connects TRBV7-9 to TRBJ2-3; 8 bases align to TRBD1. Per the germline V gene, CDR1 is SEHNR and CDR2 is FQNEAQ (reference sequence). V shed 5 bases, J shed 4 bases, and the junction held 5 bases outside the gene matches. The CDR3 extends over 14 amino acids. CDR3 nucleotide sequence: TGTGCCAGCAGCCCAAGACAGGGGCCAGATACGCAGTATTTT. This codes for CASSPRQGPDTQYF.

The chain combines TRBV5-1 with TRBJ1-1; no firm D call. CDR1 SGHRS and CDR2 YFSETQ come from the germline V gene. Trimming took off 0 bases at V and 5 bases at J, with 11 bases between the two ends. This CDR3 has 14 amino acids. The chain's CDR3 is CASSLGGGGTEAFF. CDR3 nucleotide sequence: TGCGCCAGCAGCTTGGGCGGCGGAGGGACTGAAGCTTTCTTT.

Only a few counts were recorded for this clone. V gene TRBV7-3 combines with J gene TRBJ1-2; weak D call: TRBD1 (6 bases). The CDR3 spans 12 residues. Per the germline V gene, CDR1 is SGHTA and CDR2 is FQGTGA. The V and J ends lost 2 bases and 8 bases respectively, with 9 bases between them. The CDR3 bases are TGTGCCAGCAGCTTATCGGGACAAGGCTACACCTTC. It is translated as CASSLSGQGYTF.

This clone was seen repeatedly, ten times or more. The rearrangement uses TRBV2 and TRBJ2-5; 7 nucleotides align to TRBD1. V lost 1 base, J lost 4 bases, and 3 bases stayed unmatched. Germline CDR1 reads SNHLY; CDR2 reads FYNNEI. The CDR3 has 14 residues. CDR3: CASSEGYRGETQYF. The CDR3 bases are TGTGCCAGCAGTGAAGGATACAGGGGAGAGACCCAGTACTTC.

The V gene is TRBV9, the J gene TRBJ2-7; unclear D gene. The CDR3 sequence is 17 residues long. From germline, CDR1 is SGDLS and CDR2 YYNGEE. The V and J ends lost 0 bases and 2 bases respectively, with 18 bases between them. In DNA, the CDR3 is TGTGCCAGCAGCGTAGAGAAAGAGTGGTTCCCCCCCTACGAGCAGTACTTC. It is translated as CASSVEKEWFPPYEQYF.

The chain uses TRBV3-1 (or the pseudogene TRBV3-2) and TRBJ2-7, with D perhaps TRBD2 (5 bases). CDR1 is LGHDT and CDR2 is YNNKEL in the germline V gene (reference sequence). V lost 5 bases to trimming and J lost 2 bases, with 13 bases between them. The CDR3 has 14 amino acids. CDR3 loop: CASSKGPGTYEQYF. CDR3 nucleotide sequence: TGTGCCAGCAGCAAAGGCCCGGGGACCTACGAGCAGTACTTC.

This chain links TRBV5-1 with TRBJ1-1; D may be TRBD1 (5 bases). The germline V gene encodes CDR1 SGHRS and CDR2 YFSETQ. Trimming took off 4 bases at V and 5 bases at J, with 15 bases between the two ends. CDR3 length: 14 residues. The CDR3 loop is CASSRQGERTEAFF. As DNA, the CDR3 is TGCGCCAGCAGCCGCCAAGGGGAAAGGACTGAAGCTTTCTTT.

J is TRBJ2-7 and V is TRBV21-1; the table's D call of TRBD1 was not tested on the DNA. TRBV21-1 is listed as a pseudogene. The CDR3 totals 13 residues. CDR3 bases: TGTGCCGAGCGGCGGGACAGGGGTCGGGAGCAGTACTTC. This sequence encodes CAERRDRGREQYF.

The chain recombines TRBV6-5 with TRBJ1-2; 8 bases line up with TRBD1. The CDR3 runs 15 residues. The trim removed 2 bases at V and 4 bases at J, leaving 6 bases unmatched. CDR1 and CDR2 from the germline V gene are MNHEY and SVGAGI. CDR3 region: CASSYGTGDLYGYTF. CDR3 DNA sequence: TGTGCCAGCAGTTACGGGACAGGAGACCTCTATGGCTACACCTTC.

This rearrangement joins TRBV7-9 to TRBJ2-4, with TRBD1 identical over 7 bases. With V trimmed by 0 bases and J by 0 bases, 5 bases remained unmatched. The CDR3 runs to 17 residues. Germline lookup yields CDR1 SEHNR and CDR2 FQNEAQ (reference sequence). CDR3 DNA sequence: TGTGCCAGCAGCTTAGCCGGGACAGCCTTAGCCAAAAACATTCAGTACTTC. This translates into CASSLAGTALAKNIQYF.